These 24 T cell receptor beta chains were sequenced from one sample in a study of beta chain features in type 1 diabetes. General observations from the study: TCRB CDR3s from Type 1 diabetes patients were moderately but significantly shorter in all four CD4+ subsets.

TCRB transcripts that were expressed got sequenced, as all of the isolated RNA had been reverse transcribed. The method was immunoSEQ multiplex PCR; TCRdb's version includes in-frame clones alone and lacks a portion of them. Of approximately 240,000 clones in the sample, more than 15% were seen once. Their cognate antigens are unknown. Sequencing was performed on naive CD4+ T cells from blood. These receptors were taken from a young man with type 1 diabetes.

The genes are TRBV11-2 and TRBJ1-1; D is ambiguous. With 1 base removed from V and 5 bases from J, the gap between germline ends came to 8 bases. CDR3 length equals 13 residues. The germline CDR1 and CDR2 sequences are SGHAT and FQNNGV. CDR3 amino acids: CASSLAIQTEAFF. CDR3 DNA: TGTGCCAGCAGCTTAGCCATCCAGACTGAAGCTTTCTTT.

The genes are TRBV7-2 and TRBJ2-1, with D possibly being TRBD1 (6 bases). This CDR3 region has 16 residues. Trimming pared 3 bases from V and 2 bases from J, leaving 14 bases between. Germline lookup yields CDR1 SGHTA and CDR2 FQGNSA. Here the CDR3 reads CASSLGYRAAYNEQFF. CDR3 sequence (DNA): TGTGCCAGCAGCTTGGGCTACAGGGCCGCCTACAATGAGCAGTTCTTC.

Comment on this clone: Different DNA sequences within this sample yield the same CDR3. Here the CDR3 reads CASSQPGQGNQPQHF. CDR3 coding DNA: TGCGCCAGCAGCCAGCCGGGACAGGGTAATCAGCCCCAGCATTTT. This chain uses TRBV4-1 with TRBJ1-5; 9 positions match TRBD1. Germline CDR1 and CDR2: MGHRA and YSYEKL. The V gene end was trimmed by 3 bases and the J gene end by 4 bases; junction bases not matched to a gene: 4. The CDR3 length is 15 residues.

This clone was counted a few times. V usage is TRBV28 and J usage is TRBJ2-1, with TRBD1 matching 7 bases. Trimming cost V 10 bases and J 4 bases; bases outside gene matches: 4. The CDR3 length is 12 residues. Germline values: CDR1 MDHEN, CDR2 SYDVKM. The CDR3 protein is CATWTGYNEQFF. The CDR3 region has the DNA TGTGCCACCTGGACAGGATACAATGAGCAGTTCTTC.

V gene TRBV20-1 combines with J gene TRBJ1-1; no definite D call. The germline V and J ends were trimmed by 0 bases and 11 bases, with 7 bases remaining between them. Per the germline V gene, CDR1 is DFQATT and CDR2 is SNEGSKA (reference sequence). The CDR3 is 10 amino acids. Written as DNA, the CDR3 is TGCAGTGCTAGAGATGTTACGGCTTTCTTT. Protein: CSARDVTAFF.

The chain has TRBV14 and TRBJ2-3; D gene unclear. The CDR3 loop spans 12 amino acids. Germline V gene lookup returns CDR1 SGHDN and CDR2 FVKESK. The germline V and J ends were trimmed by 5 bases and 7 bases, with 10 bases remaining between them. This chain's CDR3 is CASSSTVHTQYF. DNA of the CDR3: TGTGCCAGCAGCTCAACCGTGCATACGCAGTATTTT.

The chain couples TRBV2 to TRBJ2-7; 7 bases are shared with TRBD2. The CDR3 extends over 14 amino acids. V lost 3 bases, J lost 6 bases, and 8 bases stayed unmatched. Germline V gives CDR1 SNHLY, CDR2 FYNNEI. The CDR3 DNA sequence: TGTGCCAGCAGTGAGGGGAGGGCCACCCCCGAGCAGTACTTC. Encoded protein: CASSEGRATPEQYF.

The V call is TRBV15, the J call TRBJ2-2, with D unresolved. CDR1 is LNHNV, CDR2 YYDKDF, per germline (reference sequence). The CDR3 loop spans 13 amino acids. The V end lost 0 bases, the J end lost 6 bases, and 5 bases lay between the germline ends. CDR3 amino acids: CATSRDLAGELFF. In DNA, the CDR3 is TGTGCCACCAGCAGAGACCTCGCCGGGGAGCTGTTTTTT. The whole variable domain, remainder taken from reference TRBV15 and TRBJ2-2, is DAMVIQNPRYQVTQFGKPVTLSCSQTLNHNVMYWYQQKSSQAPKLLFHYYDKDFNNEADTPDNFQSRRPNTSFCFLDIRSPGLGDTAMYLCATSRDLAGELFFGEGSRLTVL.

The chain is built from TRBV15 and TRBJ2-1; D remains unclear. The CDR3 runs to 14 residues. Per the germline V gene, CDR1 is LNHNV and CDR2 is YYDKDF (reference sequence). V shed 1 base and J shed 5 bases, with 9 bases lying between them. CDR3 residues: CATSRVLVDNEQFF. CDR3 sequence (DNA): TGTGCCACCAGCAGAGTGTTGGTTGACAATGAGCAGTTCTTC.

This clone was seen a handful of times. This chain joins TRBV28 and TRBJ2-2, with D tentatively TRBD1 or TRBD2 (5 bases each). The V end lost 7 bases, the J end lost 7 bases, and 10 bases lay between the germline ends. CDR3 length: 12 residues. Germline CDR1 MDHEN, CDR2 SYDVKM. This chain's CDR3 is CASTTGRGELFF. Here the CDR3 DNA reads TGTGCCAGCACCACGGGGCGCGGGGAGCTGTTTTTT.

The gene calls are TRBV10-3 and TRBJ2-2; possibly TRBD1 or TRBD2 for D (5 bases each). Between the trimmed V and J ends, which lost 6 bases and 4 bases, there was a span of 12 bases. Germline V gene data show CDR1 as ENHRY and CDR2 as SYGVKD. The CDR3 is 14 amino acids. CDR3 coding DNA: TGTGCCATCAGGGGGACGGACGTCACCGGGGAGCTGTTTTTT. This translates into CAIRGTDVTGELFF.

This sequence joins TRBV7-2 and TRBJ2-2; D not resolved. The germline V gene has CDR1 SGHTA and CDR2 FQGNSA. Deletions cut 2 bases from V and 0 bases from J, with 13 bases between. The CDR3 is 17 amino acids. Here the CDR3 reads CASSLLGRTANTGELFF. The CDR3 nucleotides are TGTGCCAGCAGCTTATTGGGTCGGACCGCGAACACCGGGGAGCTGTTTTTT.

The chain uses TRBV30 and TRBJ2-6; TRBD2 aligns across 12 bases. CDR1 is GTSNPN, CDR2 SVGIG, per germline (reference sequence). The CDR3 has 15 residues. V was pared by 7 bases and J by 2 bases, with 3 bases of the junction left unmatched. The CDR3 DNA follows: TGTGCCTCGACTAGCGGGAGTACTGGGGCCAACGTCCTGACTTTC. It codes for CASTSGSTGANVLTF. The variable domain in full, with the rest retrieved from reference TRBV30 and TRBJ2-6, is SQTIHQWPATLVQPVGSPLSLECTVEGTSNPNLYWYRQAAGRGLQLLFYSVGIGQISSEVPQNLSASRPQDRQFILSSKKLLLSDSGFYLCASTSGSTGANVLTFGAGSRLTVL.

Turning to this clone: Other DNA sequences in the same sample also yield this CDR3. The chain recombines TRBV5-1 with TRBJ2-5; D might be TRBD1 (5 bases). There are 12 residues in the CDR3. V was trimmed by 0 bases and J by 5 bases, leaving 5 bases between them. In germline, CDR1 is SGHRS, CDR2 YFSETQ. As DNA, the CDR3 is TGCGCCAGCAGCTTGGAGGGGGAGACCCAGTACTTC. It yields the protein CASSLEGETQYF.

This clone was seen a handful of times. The chain employs TRBV6-1 and TRBJ2-1; no definite D call. Germline assignment: CDR1 MNHNS and CDR2 SASEGT. Trimming removed 5 bases at V and 3 bases at J, with 8 bases between. The CDR3 is 13 amino acids. This chain's CDR3 is CASSRDGYNEQFF. The DNA of the CDR3 is TGTGCCAGCAGTCGAGACGGCTACAATGAGCAGTTCTTC.

CDR3 nucleotide sequence: TGCGCCAGCAGCCAAGAGACAGCAGCTAACTATGGCTACACCTTC. It encodes CASSQETAANYGYTF. The chain carries TRBV4-3 and TRBJ1-2; D perhaps matches TRBD1 (5 bases). The CDR3 loop spans 15 amino acids. CDR1 and CDR2 (germline): LGHNA, YSLEER. V was pared by 0 bases and J by 0 bases, with 8 bases between.

V is TRBV5-1 and J is TRBJ2-5; tentatively, D is TRBD1 (5 bases). CDR1 SGHRS and CDR2 YFSETQ come from the germline V gene. Trimming cost V 1 base and J 4 bases, with 14 bases left between them. The CDR3 covers 15 residues. The CDR3 loop reads CASSLTGVRVETQYF. DNA for the CDR3: TGCGCCAGCAGCTTGACAGGCGTACGAGTAGAGACCCAGTACTTC.

This clone came up a few times. The chain joins TRBV4-2 to TRBJ2-7, with D unresolved. V gave up 1 base and J gave up 6 bases, with 16 bases separating them. The CDR3 totals 15 residues. CDR1 and CDR2 (germline): LGHNA, YNFKEQ. This CDR3 reads CASSQVRTRGIEQYF. The CDR3 coding sequence is TGTGCCAGCAGCCAAGTCCGGACGCGCGGTATCGAGCAGTACTTC.

Only a few counts were recorded for this clone. The V call is TRBV7-2, the J call TRBJ2-5; D perhaps matches TRBD2 (5 bases). Germline V lookup: CDR1 SGHTA, CDR2 FQGNSA. Trimming cost V 0 bases and J 1 base, with 9 bases left between them. This CDR3 region has 15 residues. CDR3 DNA: TGTGCCAGCAGCTTAGCGACGGGGTTCCAAGAGACCCAGTACTTC. Translation gives CASSLATGFQETQYF.

The CDR3 protein is CASSNSEYQETQYF. The CDR3 nucleotides read TGTGCCAGCAGCAATTCAGAGTACCAAGAGACCCAGTACTTC. The V call is TRBV2, the J call TRBJ2-5; the D is unclear. The CDR3 length is 14 residues. V was clipped by 6 bases and J by 0 bases, with 11 bases between them. Germline V CDR1 and CDR2: SNHLY, FYNNEI. Together with reference TRBV2 and TRBJ2-5, the CDR3 gives the full variable domain: EPEVTQTPSHQVTQMGQEVILRCVPISNHLYFYWYRQILGQKVEFLVSFYNNEISEKSEIFDDQFSVERPDGSNFTLKIRSTKLEDSAMYFCASSNSEYQETQYFGPGTRLLVL.

This clone has just a few counts. This chain uses TRBV13 with TRBJ1-5; TRBD1 might be the D (5 bases). Germline loops: CDR1 PRHDT, CDR2 FYEKMQ (reference sequence). This CDR3 contains 15 residues. The germline V and J ends were trimmed by 0 bases and 4 bases, with 10 bases remaining between them. The CDR3 nucleotides are TGTGCCAGCAGCTTAGGGCAGGGAGATAATCAGCCCCAGCATTTT. Translated: CASSLGQGDNQPQHF.

This clone was detected a few times. V gene TRBV29-1 combines with J gene TRBJ2-7; 12 bases match TRBD2. V shed 2 bases and J 7 bases; nucleotides not matched to a gene: 6. CDR1 and CDR2 from the germline V gene are SQVTM and ANQGSEA. This CDR3 comprises 14 residues. CDR3: CSVETLAGGWEQYF. The CDR3 region has the DNA TGCAGCGTTGAAACTCTAGCGGGAGGGTGGGAGCAGTACTTC.

The chain combines TRBV2 with TRBJ2-5; D gene unclear. Per germline, CDR1 SNHLY and CDR2 FYNNEI. The CDR3 runs 10 residues. Trimming removed 5 bases from V and 4 bases from J, with 2 bases in between. Here the CDR3 reads CASSIETQYF. In DNA, the CDR3 is TGTGCCAGCAGTATAGAGACCCAGTACTTC.

The CDR3 protein is CASRGSGYEQYF. The CDR3 coding sequence is TGTGCCAGCAGGGGTTCGGGCTACGAGCAGTACTTC. V and J are TRBV4-2 and TRBJ2-7; D is undetermined. With 6 bases removed from V and 3 bases from J, the gap between germline ends came to 9 bases. This CDR3 has 12 amino acids. From germline, CDR1 is LGHNA and CDR2 YNFKEQ.